The text below deals with one T cell receptor (beta chain). One junction end disagrees with the germline gene, perhaps due to a read error. Germline CDR1 SGDLS, CDR2 YYNGEE. The length of the CDR3 is 15 residues. This entry comes from a study of cytomegalovirus exposure and HLA in healthy donors. Primers: 60 Vbeta forward and 13 Jbeta reverse. Data came from immunoSEQ multiplex PCR; TCRdb stores just in-frame clones and leaves some out. The table lists around 150,000 clones, 65% to 80% of them singletons. The receptor was derived from a female donor in good health and CMV-seronegative. Sequences were obtained from PBMCs. The chain couples TRBV9 to TRBJ1-5, with a possible D match to TRBD1 (6 bases). CDR3 nucleotide sequence: TGTGCCAGCAGCGCCGGCGGACAGCCAGATCAACCCCAGCATTTT. Amino acid sequence: CASSAGGQPDQPQHF.